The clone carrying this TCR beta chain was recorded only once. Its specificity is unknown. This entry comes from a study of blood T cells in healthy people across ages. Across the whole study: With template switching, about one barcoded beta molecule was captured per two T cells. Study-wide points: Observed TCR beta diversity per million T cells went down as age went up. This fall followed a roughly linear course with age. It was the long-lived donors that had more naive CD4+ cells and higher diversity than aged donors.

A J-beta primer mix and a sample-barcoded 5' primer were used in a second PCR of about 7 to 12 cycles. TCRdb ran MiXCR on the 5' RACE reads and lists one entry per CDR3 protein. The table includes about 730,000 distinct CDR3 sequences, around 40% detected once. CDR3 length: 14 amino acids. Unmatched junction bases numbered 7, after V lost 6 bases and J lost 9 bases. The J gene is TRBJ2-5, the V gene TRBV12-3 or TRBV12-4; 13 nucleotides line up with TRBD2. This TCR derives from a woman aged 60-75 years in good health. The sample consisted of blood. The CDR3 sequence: CASSKGLAGKAQYF. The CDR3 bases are TGTGCCAGCAGCAAGGGACTAGCGGGGAAGGCCCAGTACTTC.